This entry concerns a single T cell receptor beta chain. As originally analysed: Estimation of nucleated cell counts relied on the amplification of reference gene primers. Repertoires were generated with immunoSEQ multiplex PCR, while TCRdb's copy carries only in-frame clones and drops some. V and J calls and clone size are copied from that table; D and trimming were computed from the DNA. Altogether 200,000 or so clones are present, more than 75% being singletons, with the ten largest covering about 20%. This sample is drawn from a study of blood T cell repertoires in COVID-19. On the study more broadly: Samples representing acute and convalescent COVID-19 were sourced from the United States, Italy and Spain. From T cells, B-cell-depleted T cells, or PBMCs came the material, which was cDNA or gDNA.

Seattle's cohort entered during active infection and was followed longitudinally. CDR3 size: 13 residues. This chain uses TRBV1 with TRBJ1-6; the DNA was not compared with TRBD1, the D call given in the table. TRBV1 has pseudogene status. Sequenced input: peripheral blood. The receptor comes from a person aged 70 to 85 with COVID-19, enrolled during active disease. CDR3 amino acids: CTSSHTTEAPLHF. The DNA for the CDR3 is TGCACCAGCAGCCACACGACAGAAGCACCCCTCCACTTT.